The rows below give T cell receptor beta chains drawn from one sample of a study of beta chain features in type 1 diabetes. The repertoire was sequenced with immunoSEQ multiplex PCR; TCRdb's copy has only in-frame clones and lacks some. The sample contains under 850,000 clones, about an eighth of which appear only once. The specimen sequenced was naive CD4+ T cells from blood. The origin of the receptors is a man aged 18-30 years with type 1 diabetes. CDR3s include the opening cysteine and the closing phenylalanine or tryptophan. A D gene is named only where the DNA matches it firmly. Some rows mark clone size as missing; the rest say once, few, many or name a class of expanded clone.

V: TRBV29-1
size: few
J: TRBJ2-2
D: NA
CDR3: CSVPDRSNTGELFF
DNA: TGCAGCGTACCTGACAGGAGTAACACCGGGGAGCTGTTTTTT

V: TRBV11-2
size: few
J: TRBJ1-1
D: NA
CDR3: CASSLLQDTEAFF
DNA: TGTGCCAGCAGCCTATTACAGGACACTGAAGCTTTCTTT

V: TRBV9
size: NA
J: TRBJ1-2
D: NA
CDR3: CASSPTGSYGYTF
DNA: TGTGCCAGCAGCCCAACCGGGTCCTATGGCTACACCTTC

V: TRBV5-1
size: NA
J: TRBJ1-6
D: NA
CDR3: CASSLGSEFGNSPLHF
DNA: TGCGCCAGCAGCTTGGGATCGGAATTCGGGAATTCACCCCTCCACTTT

V: TRBV28
size: few
J: TRBJ1-1
D: NA
CDR3: CASSSAVEAFF
DNA: TGTGCCAGCAGTTCCGCCGTGGAAGCTTTCTTT

V: TRBV5-1
size: NA
J: TRBJ1-4
D: NA
CDR3: CASGGGTDEKLFF
DNA: TGCGCCAGCGGGGGAGGGACGGATGAAAAACTGTTTTTT

V: TRBV29-1
size: few
J: TRBJ1-3
D: NA
CDR3: CSVEGTIGDSGNTIYF
DNA: TGCAGCGTTGAAGGAACAATCGGGGACTCTGGAAACACCATATATTTT

V: TRBV28
size: NA
J: TRBJ2-3
D: TRBD2
CDR3: CASKSGGSTDTQYF
DNA: TGTGCCAGCAAGAGCGGGGGGAGCACAGATACGCAGTATTTT

V: TRBV27
size: NA
J: TRBJ2-7
D: TRBD1
CDR3: CASSLSGTELYEQYF
DNA: TGTGCCAGCAGTTTATCCGGGACAGAACTCTACGAGCAGTACTTC

V: TRBV6-5
size: few
J: TRBJ1-2
D: NA
CDR3: CATTDIYGYTF
DNA: TGTGCCACCACGGACATCTATGGCTACACCTTC

V: TRBV27
size: NA
J: TRBJ2-3
D: NA
CDR3: CASSSYSTDTQYF
DNA: TGTGCCAGCAGTTCTTATAGCACAGATACGCAGTATTTT

V: TRBV29-1
size: NA
J: TRBJ1-1
D: NA
CDR3: CSATGGNTEAFF
DNA: TGCAGCGCCACGGGGGGAAACACTGAAGCTTTCTTT

V: TRBV28
size: NA
J: TRBJ1-2
D: NA
CDR3: CASSSQPLDYGYTF
DNA: TGTGCCAGCAGTTCCCAACCTCTTGACTATGGCTACACCTTC

V: TRBV7-7
size: few
J: TRBJ2-1
D: NA
CDR3: CASSLGQLGSEQFF
DNA: TGTGCCAGCAGCTTAGGGCAGCTTGGGTCTGAGCAGTTCTTC

V: TRBV7-9
size: few
J: TRBJ2-1
D: NA
CDR3: CASSFIGGLWDLNNEQFF
DNA: TGTGCCAGCAGCTTTATAGGCGGGCTATGGGATTTGAACAATGAGCAGTTCTTC

V: TRBV28
size: few
J: TRBJ1-1
D: NA
CDR3: CASSLGPSKGEAFF
DNA: TGTGCCAGCTCCCTTGGGCCCTCGAAAGGGGAAGCTTTCTTT

V: TRBV5-4
size: few
J: TRBJ2-1
D: NA
CDR3: CASSLNNEQFF
DNA: TGTGCCAGCAGCTTGAACAATGAGCAGTTCTTC

V: TRBV14
size: NA
J: TRBJ1-1
D: TRBD1
CDR3: CASSRQGNTEAFF
DNA: TGTGCCAGCAGCCGACAGGGGAACACTGAAGCTTTCTTT

V: TRBV10-2
size: once
J: TRBJ2-3
D: TRBD2
CDR3: CASSELFILRGARDTQYF
DNA: TGCGCCAGCAGTGAGCTATTCATCTTGCGGGGGGCCCGAGATACGCAGTATTTT

V: TRBV27
size: few
J: TRBJ2-7
D: TRBD1
CDR3: CASSGQDYEQYF
DNA: TGTGCCAGCAGTGGACAGGACTACGAGCAGTACTTC

V: TRBV29-1
size: NA
J: TRBJ2-5
D: NA
CDR3: CSASPVGETQYF
DNA: TGCAGCGCCTCCCCGGTGGGGGAGACCCAGTACTTC

V: TRBV19
size: NA
J: TRBJ2-3
D: TRBD1
CDR3: CASSIDGPGTGSTDTQYF
DNA: TGTGCCAGTAGTATAGACGGCCCCGGGACAGGGAGCACAGATACGCAGTATTTT

V: TRBV19
size: NA
J: TRBJ2-6
D: NA
CDR3: CASSLRGLGANVLTF
DNA: TGTGCCAGTAGCCTTAGGGGTCTCGGGGCCAACGTCCTGACTTTC

V: TRBV30
size: few
J: TRBJ1-6
D: NA
CDR3: CAWGVEGNSPLHF
DNA: TGTGCCTGGGGGGTAGAGGGCAATTCACCCCTCCACTTT

V: TRBV29-1
size: few
J: TRBJ1-1
D: NA
CDR3: CSVDYIMNTEAFF
DNA: TGCAGCGTTGATTACATAATGAACACTGAAGCTTTCTTT

V: TRBV20-1
size: NA
J: TRBJ1-1
D: NA
CDR3: CSAASRDEAFF
DNA: TGCAGTGCTGCATCGAGGGATGAAGCTTTCTTT

V: TRBV11-1
size: NA
J: TRBJ1-2
D: TRBD1
CDR3: CASSLADRDYGYTF
DNA: TGTGCCAGCAGCTTAGCCGACAGGGACTATGGCTACACCTTC

V: TRBV5-6
size: NA
J: TRBJ2-3
D: NA
CDR3: CASSPLPGFGRTDTQYF
DNA: TGTGCCAGCAGCCCTCTCCCGGGCTTCGGACGCACAGATACGCAGTATTTT

V: TRBV30
size: NA
J: TRBJ1-3
D: TRBD1
CDR3: CAWSEGAFGNTIYF
DNA: TGTGCCTGGAGTGAGGGGGCTTTTGGAAACACCATATATTTT

V: TRBV6-5
size: NA
J: TRBJ2-1
D: NA
CDR3: CASSSAQGNEQFF
DNA: TGTGCCAGCAGTTCCGCACAGGGTAATGAGCAGTTCTTC

V: TRBV5-5
size: NA
J: TRBJ2-4
D: TRBD2
CDR3: CASSQDLSGGTRWGF
DNA: TGTGCCAGCAGCCAAGATTTAAGCGGGGGGACCCGTTGGGGCTTC

V: TRBV5-6
size: NA
J: TRBJ1-6
D: NA
CDR3: CASSLLGYLNSPLHF
DNA: TGTGCCAGCAGCTTGCTTGGATACTTGAATTCACCCCTCCACTTT

V: TRBV11-2
size: NA
J: TRBJ2-3
D: NA
CDR3: CASSPGDSGIKYF
DNA: TGTGCCAGCAGCCCCGGGGACTCCGGGATTAAGTATTTT

V: TRBV6-1
size: few
J: TRBJ1-1
D: TRBD1
CDR3: CASRSWDRYTEAFF
DNA: TGTGCCAGCAGATCTTGGGACAGATACACTGAAGCTTTCTTT

V: TRBV7-9
size: NA
J: TRBJ1-1
D: NA
CDR3: CASSLFGTADTEAFF
DNA: TGTGCCAGCAGCTTATTTGGCACAGCGGACACTGAAGCTTTCTTT

V: TRBV30
size: few
J: TRBJ2-7
D: NA
CDR3: CAYRPGDSYEQYF
DNA: TGTGCCTACCGTCCGGGGGACTCCTACGAGCAGTACTTC

V: TRBV5-1
size: NA
J: TRBJ2-7
D: NA
CDR3: CASSLDDRTYEQYF
DNA: TGCGCCAGCAGCTTGGACGACAGGACCTACGAGCAGTACTTC

V: TRBV7-9
size: NA
J: TRBJ1-1
D: TRBD1
CDR3: CASSLGTGGPEAFF
DNA: TGTGCCAGCAGCTTAGGGACAGGGGGCCCTGAAGCTTTCTTT

V: TRBV6-1
size: NA
J: TRBJ2-7
D: NA
CDR3: CASSPNSYEQYF
DNA: TGTGCCAGCAGCCCGAACTCCTACGAGCAGTACTTC

V: TRBV30
size: few
J: TRBJ1-5
D: NA
CDR3: CAWASSGLYQPQHF
DNA: TGTGCCTGGGCCTCGTCCGGACTCTATCAGCCCCAGCATTTT

V: TRBV5-1
size: NA
J: TRBJ1-4
D: NA
CDR3: CASRSVALGDEKLFF
DNA: TGCGCCAGCAGGTCTGTAGCTCTCGGCGATGAAAAACTGTTTTTT

V: TRBV4-1
size: NA
J: TRBJ2-7
D: TRBD1
CDR3: CASSHSPRTGPYEQYF
DNA: TGCGCCAGCAGCCATTCACCACGGACAGGTCCCTACGAGCAGTACTTC

V: TRBV6-6
size: NA
J: TRBJ2-5
D: NA
CDR3: CASTPGGAGQETQYF
DNA: TGTGCCAGCACCCCCGGTGGGGCAGGCCAAGAGACCCAGTACTTC

V: TRBV18
size: few
J: TRBJ2-6
D: NA
CDR3: CASSPGQTGANVLTF
DNA: TGTGCCAGCTCACCTGGACAGACTGGGGCCAACGTCCTGACTTTC

V: TRBV9
size: NA
J: TRBJ2-3
D: NA
CDR3: CASSVAAGPTDTQYF
DNA: TGTGCCAGCAGCGTAGCGGCAGGCCCCACAGATACGCAGTATTTT

V: TRBV6-5
size: NA
J: TRBJ2-7
D: NA
CDR3: CASGVLNSYEQYF
DNA: TGTGCCAGCGGGGTCTTAAACTCCTACGAGCAGTACTTC

V: TRBV7-7
size: NA
J: TRBJ2-3
D: TRBD2
CDR3: CASSPGWTSGGTDTQYF
DNA: TGTGCTAGCAGCCCGGGGTGGACTAGCGGGGGCACAGATACGCAGTATTTT

V: TRBV13
size: NA
J: TRBJ1-1
D: TRBD1
CDR3: CASRVGQMNTEAFF
DNA: TGTGCCAGCAGAGTGGGACAGATGAACACTGAAGCTTTCTTT